This TCR beta chain came from a study of cytomegalovirus exposure and HLA in healthy donors. Study-wide background: Later, an analysis reported that the 110 or so validation repertoires had used the same platform as the roughly 720 first-cohort repertoires. Regarding the study as a whole: Most TCR sequences proved rare, with some public TCRs found in many donors.

Note on this clone: Its antigen is unidentified.

Assay: immunoSEQ multiplex PCR; the TCRdb copy retains only in-frame clones and omits some. The data contain approximately 230,000 clones, roughly nine tenths of them singletons. CDR3 length equals 15 residues. Trimming removed 4 bases at V and 0 bases at J, with 10 bases between. Germline-derived CDR1 and CDR2 are LNHNV and YYDKDF (reference sequence). The clonotype was recovered from a man aged 18 to 30 in good health and CMV-seropositive. The chain employs TRBV15 and TRBJ2-1, with no clear D. The sequenced sample consisted of PBMCs. The CDR3 loop is CATSIHMSSYNEQFF. The CDR3 coding sequence is TGTGCCACCAGCATCCACATGAGCTCCTACAATGAGCAGTTCTTC.